This record concerns one TCR beta chain sequence. Its antigen remains unidentified. The data are from a study of cytomegalovirus exposure and HLA in healthy donors. About the research overall: Early on, a data release was issued that held 65 million to 100 million unique TCRs from HLA-typed donors.

Study-wide results and limits: Upon later analysis, HLA-associated TCR beta chains proved more clonally expanded than other, equally common chains. The investigators catalogued 164 TCR beta chains as cytomegalovirus-associated.

CDR1 is SGHDN, CDR2 FVKESK, per germline. With 0 bases removed from V and 2 bases from J, the gap between germline ends came to 14 bases. The CDR3 totals 16 residues. The PCR had 60 Vbeta and 13 Jbeta primers. Produced via immunoSEQ multiplex PCR; TCRdb's table is partial and in-frame only. The table includes 210,000 or so clones, around 85% detected once. The sequenced sample was PBMCs. This clonotype originated in a girl aged 2 to 9 in good health and CMV-seronegative. J is TRBJ2-7 and V is TRBV14, with unresolved D. The CDR3 reads CASSQDNGYTAYEQYF. In nucleotides, the CDR3 is TGTGCCAGCAGCCAAGATAATGGATACACAGCCTACGAGCAGTACTTC.